The T cell receptor (beta chain) described here comes from a study of shared clonotypes between healthy human individuals. Each cell subset's genomic DNA was divided evenly among several immunoSEQ plates. TCRdb's copy holds only in-frame clones and misses some; the assay was immunoSEQ multiplex PCR. The data contain about 1 million clones, roughly 80% of them seen just once; the ten biggest clones take up less than 1.5%. Remarks on this clone: Its antigen is currently unknown.

CDR1 is KGHSH, CDR2 LQKENI, per germline. Trimming cost V 2 bases and J 2 bases, with 9 bases left between them. This CDR3 is 14 amino acids long. Findings of the study overall: What naive subsets generally showed was a larger estimated richness than memory subsets showed. It was observed that roughly 4.8% of naive CD4 clonotypes were shared across four donors.

The sequenced sample was memory CD4+ T cells sorted from blood. Indicated subset: CD45RA-negative fraction. The clonotype originates from a young man in good health. V usage is TRBV18 and J usage is TRBJ2-5, with D perhaps TRBD2 (5 bases). CDR3 amino acids: CASSPYGIQETQYF. The CDR3 DNA sequence: TGTGCCAGCTCACCATACGGGATTCAAGAGACCCAGTACTTC. Looking up the rest from reference TRBV18 and TRBJ2-5 gives the full variable domain: NAGVMQNPRHLVRRRGQEARLRCSPMKGHSHVYWYRQLPEEGLKFMVYLQKENIIDESGMPKERFSAEFPKEGPSILRIQQVVRGDSAAYFCASSPYGIQETQYFGPGTRLLVL.